The rows below give T cell receptor beta chains drawn from one sample of a study of a mutant IDH1 vaccine in newly diagnosed glioma. Antigen specificity for these receptors is unknown. Sequenced by immunoSEQ multiplex PCR; TCRdb stores in-frame clones only, minus some. The repertoire holds roughly 68,000 clones, with 74% as singletons. Sequenced material: PBMCs, taken from a glioma patient whose treatment included an IDH1 peptide vaccine. These receptors all stem from a man in his forties or fifties with glioma. Each CDR3 is given with its conserved first and last residue. The D gene is left open where the match is weak. Not every row has a clone size; where given, it reads once, few, many or a size class.

TRBV4-3	few	.	TRBJ1-1	TGCGCCAGCGCCCGTACCGGCGGCACTGAAGCTTTCTTT	CASARTGGTEAFF
TRBV6-6	.	TRBD1	TRBJ1-2	TGTGCCAGCAGTCACCGGGACAGAAGCCATGGCTACACCTTC	CASSHRDRSHGYTF
TRBV5-1	.	.	TRBJ2-5	TGCGCCAGCAGCTTAAGGGACCCGGGGGAGACCCAGTACTTC	CASSLRDPGETQYF
TRBV14	.	TRBD1	TRBJ2-2	TGTGCCAGCAGCCAATCGGGGACAGGCGACACCGGGGAGCTGTTTTTT	CASSQSGTGDTGELFF
TRBV4-3	.	.	TRBJ1-1	TGCGCCAGCAGCCGGGTGGGGGGTACTGAAGCTTTCTTT	CASSRVGGTEAFF
TRBV6-1	few	.	TRBJ1-1	TGTGCCAGCAGTGTAGGGCAGGGCCACACTGAAGCTTTCTTT	CASSVGQGHTEAFF
TRBV5-1	.	.	TRBJ1-2	TGCGCCAGCAGCTTGACATTCTTCGAAGTATATGGCTACACCTTC	CASSLTFFEVYGYTF
TRBV10-2	.	TRBD1	TRBJ2-7	TGCGCCAGCAGGAGGACAGGGAACACCTACGAGCAGTACTTC	CASRRTGNTYEQYF
TRBV7-9	.	TRBD1	TRBJ1-2	TGTGCCAGCAGCTTGCCAGGGGGCTTGAGGGGCTATGGCTACACCTTC	CASSLPGGLRGYGYTF
TRBV7-2	.	.	TRBJ1-6	TGTGCCAGCAGCTTCTCCATCTATACAGGGAGCTCCTATAATTCACCCCTCCACTTT	CASSFSIYTGSSYNSPLHF
TRBV4-1	few	TRBD1	TRBJ1-1	TGCGCCAGCAGCCCCTCTTTGACAGGGGGGACTGAAGCTTTCTTT	CASSPSLTGGTEAFF
TRBV28	.	.	TRBJ1-5	TGTGCCAGCACCCTGAGGTATAGCAATCAGCCCCAGCATTTT	CASTLRYSNQPQHF
TRBV6-6	.	.	TRBJ1-5	TGTGCCAGCAGTTACTCGGACAGCTATAGCAATCAGCCCCAGCATTTT	CASSYSDSYSNQPQHF
TRBV2	once	.	TRBJ1-5	TGTGCCAGCAGTTTCCAGGGTTATAGCAATCAGCCCCAGCATTTT	CASSFQGYSNQPQHF
TRBV29-1	.	TRBD1	TRBJ1-1	TGCAGTGGGGACAGGGGGGCTGAAGCTTTCTTT	CSGDRGAEAFF
TRBV6-5	.	TRBD1	TRBJ1-4	TGTGCCAGCAGCCGGGGACAGGGGGCGGCCGAAAAACTGTTTTTT	CASSRGQGAAEKLFF
TRBV6-1	few	.	TRBJ2-7	TGTGCCAGCAGTGAGGTAGAGATGGACGAGCAGTACTTC	CASSEVEMDEQYF
TRBV4-3	.	TRBD1	TRBJ1-2	TGCGCCAGCAGCCAAGTATCCGGACAGGGGCTCTATGGCTACACCTTC	CASSQVSGQGLYGYTF
TRBV6-4	.	TRBD2	TRBJ2-3	TGTGCCAGCAGTCCAACTAGCGGGGGGGCCGGTGCAGATACGCAGTATTTT	CASSPTSGGAGADTQYF
TRBV27	.	.	TRBJ2-7	TGTGCCAGCAGTCCCACGGCCAGACAGACCTACGAGCAGTACTTC	CASSPTARQTYEQYF
TRBV7-9	.	.	TRBJ1-1	TGTGCCAGCAGCTCCCCGTCCGTGACGAACACTGAAGCTTTCTTT	CASSSPSVTNTEAFF
TRBV19	.	.	TRBJ2-7	TGTGCCAGTAGTACGGGAACAGGTTCCTACGAGCAGTACTTC	CASSTGTGSYEQYF
TRBV19	.	TRBD1	TRBJ2-3	TGTGCCAGTAGAGGGACAGGCGGGTCGAGCACAGATACGCAGTATTTT	CASRGTGGSSTDTQYF
TRBV7-8	.	TRBD1	TRBJ1-1	TGTGCCAGCAGCAAGGGACAGAGGAACACTGAAGCTTTCTTT	CASSKGQRNTEAFF
TRBV28	.	.	TRBJ2-7	TGTGCCAGCAGTTTTTCCGGGAAAAACTACGAGCAGTACTTC	CASSFSGKNYEQYF
TRBV5-4	.	.	TRBJ1-1	TGTGCCAGCAGCCTTGAGACCATGAACACTGAAGCTTTCTTT	CASSLETMNTEAFF
TRBV14	.	.	TRBJ2-5	TGTGCCAGCAGCCAAGATCGGCCCATGGCCTCCATTTCGAGGCAGTACTTC	CASSQDRPMASISRQYF